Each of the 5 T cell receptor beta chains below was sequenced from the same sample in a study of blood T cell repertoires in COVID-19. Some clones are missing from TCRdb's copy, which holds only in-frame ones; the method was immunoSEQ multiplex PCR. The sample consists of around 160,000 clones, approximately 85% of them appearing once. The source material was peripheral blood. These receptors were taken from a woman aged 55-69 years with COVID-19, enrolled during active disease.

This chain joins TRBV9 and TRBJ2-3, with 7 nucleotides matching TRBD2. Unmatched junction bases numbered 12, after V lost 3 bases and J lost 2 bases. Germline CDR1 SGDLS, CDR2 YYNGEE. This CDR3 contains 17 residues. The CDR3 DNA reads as TGTGCCAGCAGCGACTCCCGGACGGCGGGGGTCACAGATACGCAGTATTTT. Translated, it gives CASSDSRTAGVTDTQYF.

The chain's CDR3 is CASSLAWEGNEQFF. The CDR3, as DNA: TGTGCCAGCAGCTTAGCGTGGGAGGGGAATGAGCAGTTCTTC. This chain joins TRBV11-1 and TRBJ2-1; 7 bases match TRBD2. The trim removed 0 bases at V and 7 bases at J, leaving 3 bases unmatched. The CDR3 has 14 amino acids. Germline V gene data show CDR1 as SGHAT and CDR2 as FQDESV (reference sequence).

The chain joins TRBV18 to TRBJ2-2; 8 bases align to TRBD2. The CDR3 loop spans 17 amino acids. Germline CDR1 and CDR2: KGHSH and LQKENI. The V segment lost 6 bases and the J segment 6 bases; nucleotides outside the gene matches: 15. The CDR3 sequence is CASSHTGGGEVAGELFF. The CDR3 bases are TGTGCCAGCTCCCACACCGGGGGGGGCGAAGTGGCCGGGGAGCTGTTTTTT.

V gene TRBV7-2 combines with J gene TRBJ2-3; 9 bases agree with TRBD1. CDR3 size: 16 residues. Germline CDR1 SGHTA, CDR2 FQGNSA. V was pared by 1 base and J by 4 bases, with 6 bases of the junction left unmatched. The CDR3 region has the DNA TGTGCCAGCAGCTTAGAGGGGACAGGGAGGTCAGATACGCAGTATTTT. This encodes CASSLEGTGRSDTQYF.

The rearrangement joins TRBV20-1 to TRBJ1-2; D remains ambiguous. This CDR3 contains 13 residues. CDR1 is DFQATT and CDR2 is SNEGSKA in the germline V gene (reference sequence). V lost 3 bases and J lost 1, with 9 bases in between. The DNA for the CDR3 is TGCAGTGCTAGTGCCGGAGGTAACTATGGCTACACCTTC. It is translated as CSASAGGNYGYTF.